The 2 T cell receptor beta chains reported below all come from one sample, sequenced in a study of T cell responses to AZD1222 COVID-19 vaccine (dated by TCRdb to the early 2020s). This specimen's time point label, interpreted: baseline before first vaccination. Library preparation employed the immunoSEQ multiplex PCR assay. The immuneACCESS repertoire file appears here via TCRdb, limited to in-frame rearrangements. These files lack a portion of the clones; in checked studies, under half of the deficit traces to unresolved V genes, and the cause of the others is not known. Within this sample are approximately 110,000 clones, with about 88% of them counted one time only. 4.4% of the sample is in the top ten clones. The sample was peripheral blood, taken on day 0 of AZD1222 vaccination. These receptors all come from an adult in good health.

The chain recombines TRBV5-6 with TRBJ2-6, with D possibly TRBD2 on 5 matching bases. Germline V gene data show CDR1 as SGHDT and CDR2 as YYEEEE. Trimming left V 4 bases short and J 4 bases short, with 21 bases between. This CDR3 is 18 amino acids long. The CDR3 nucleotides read TGTGCCAGCAGCGTTCTGACCGACCGGGAAGCCGGGGCCAACGTCCTGACTTTC. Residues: CASSVLTDREAGANVLTF.

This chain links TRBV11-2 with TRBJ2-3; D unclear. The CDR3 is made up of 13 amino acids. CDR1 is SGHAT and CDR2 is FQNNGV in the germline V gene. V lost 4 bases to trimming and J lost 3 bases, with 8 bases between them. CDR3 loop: CASSWVLTDTQYF. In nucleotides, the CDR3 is TGTGCCAGCAGCTGGGTGCTGACAGATACGCAGTATTTT.